This TCR beta chain emerged from a study of blood T cell repertoires in COVID-19. Study at large: Sample material is recorded as cDNA or gDNA derived from T cells, B-cell-depleted T cells, or PBMCs.

Across 24 US areas, participants ranged in age from 18 to 89 years. Participants reported their clinical history, and cohort assignment relied on those reports. The study recruited exposed participants who had met a COVID-19 case within 2 weeks before entry. The CDR3 is 15 amino acids. Germline CDR1 is SSHAT and CDR2 is FNYEAQ (reference sequence). A word on this clone: Germline and junction disagree at one end, which may indicate a read error.

TCRdb keeps only in-frame clones here, not all; method: immunoSEQ multiplex PCR. The table lists over 250,000 clones, roughly four fifths of them singletons. The TCR sequence derives from a man aged 35 to 55 who had been exposed to COVID-19. Material: PBMCs or T cells enriched from blood (not recorded which). V gene TRBV7-7 combines with J gene TRBJ2-1, with TRBD2 matching 13 bases. The CDR3 region is CASSLTSGRINEQFF. The CDR3, as DNA: TGTGCTAGCAGCTTGACTAGCGGGAGGATCAATGAGCAGTTCTTC.